The 21 T cell receptor beta chains in this list originate from one sample, sequenced in a study of cytomegalovirus exposure and HLA in healthy donors. PCR amplification relied on 60 Vbeta primers (plus 13 Jbeta primers). This table comes from immunoSEQ multiplex PCR, and its TCRdb copy is limited to in-frame clones, with some not included. The sample consists of some 100,000 clones, approximately 75% of them appearing once. The sequencing input was PBMCs. These receptor sequences come from a woman aged 40 to 50 in good health and CMV-seronegative.

The V gene is TRBV25-1, the J gene TRBJ2-1; 10 nucleotides line up with TRBD2. This CDR3 has 14 amino acids. J gave up 4 bases and V 8 bases, and 5 bases lay outside the gene matches. CDR1 is MGHDK and CDR2 is SYGVNS in the germline V gene. The CDR3 is CASLASGGYNEQFF. CDR3 in DNA: TGTGCCAGCTTAGCTAGCGGGGGTTACAATGAGCAGTTCTTC.

The chain carries TRBV5-4 and TRBJ2-5, with a possible D match to TRBD1 (6 bases). The CDR3 sequence is 13 residues long. V gave up 4 bases and J gave up 2 bases, with 9 bases separating them. Germline V CDR1 and CDR2: SGHNT, YYREEE (reference sequence). CDR3 bases: TGTGCCAGCAGCGGAGGACAGCAAGAGACCCAGTACTTC. Protein product: CASSGGQQETQYF.

The CDR3: CAIRNRGQGTGELFF. As DNA, the CDR3 is TGTGCCATCAGGAACAGGGGGCAGGGCACCGGGGAGCTGTTTTTT. V is TRBV10-3 and J is TRBJ2-2; 9 nucleotides align to TRBD1. Losses at the gene ends were 6 bases for V and 4 bases for J; bases not matched to a gene: 6. This CDR3 spans 15 amino acids. Germline loops: CDR1 ENHRY, CDR2 SYGVKD.

The chain couples TRBV4-3 to TRBJ2-1; 12 bases agree with TRBD2. J lost 8 bases, V lost 4 bases, and 12 bases had no gene match. The CDR3 runs 17 residues. In germline, CDR1 is LGHNA, CDR2 YSLEER. This CDR3 is CASSPRLAGEIQDEQFF. The DNA of the CDR3 is TGCGCCAGCAGCCCTCGACTAGCGGGGGAGATACAAGATGAGCAGTTCTTC.

In its sample, this clone was seen a few times. This chain links TRBV30 with TRBJ2-3, with a weak D call TRBD2 (5 bases). Germline CDR1 and CDR2: GTSNPN and SVGIG (reference sequence). The CDR3 loop spans 16 amino acids. Trimming removed 8 bases at V and 2 bases at J, with 23 bases between. The CDR3 coding sequence is TGTGCCCGCCCGGAATCTTCTAGCCCGTCCACAGATACGCAGTATTTT. Translated: CARPESSSPSTDTQYF.

This clone was found a few times. The genes are TRBV6-1 and TRBJ1-3; D gene uncertain. The length of the CDR3 is 13 residues. Between the trimmed V and J ends, which lost 5 bases and 4 bases, there was a span of 9 bases. Per germline, CDR1 MNHNS and CDR2 SASEGT. The DNA for the CDR3 is TGTGCCAGCAGTTTACCGACAGGAAACACCATATATTTT. It translates to CASSLPTGNTIYF.

The rearrangement links TRBV9 to TRBJ1-6; D ambiguous. CDR1 SGDLS and CDR2 YYNGEE come from the germline V gene. V was cut by 7 bases and J by 5 bases, with 13 bases left in between. The CDR3 sequence is 14 residues long. The CDR3 coding sequence is TGTGCCAGCGCCAGGTTCCTGAATAATTCACCCCTCCACTTT. It encodes CASARFLNNSPLHF.

This clone was seen once. DNA of the CDR3: TGTGCCAGCAGCTTAAGCAGGGGGTCCTACGAGCAGTACTTC. Its translation is CASSLSRGSYEQYF. The chain combines TRBV7-6 with TRBJ2-7; 7 bases are shared with TRBD1. The V segment lost 2 bases and the J segment 1 base; nucleotides outside the gene matches: 2. The CDR3 is 14 amino acids. Germline V CDR1 and CDR2: SGHVS, FNYEAQ. The full variable domain, rest sourced from reference TRBV7-6 and TRBJ2-7, is GAGVSQSPRYKVTKRGQDVALRCDPISGHVSLYWYRQALGQGPEFLTYFNYEAQQDKSGLPNDRFSAERPEGSISTLTIQRTEQRDSAMYRCASSLSRGSYEQYFGPGTRLTVT.

This clone was recorded a few times. The V gene is TRBV6-5, the J gene TRBJ2-1; 10 bases are shared with TRBD2. The CDR3 is 14 amino acids. Germline V gives CDR1 MNHEY, CDR2 SVGAGI. V shed 5 bases and J 4 bases; nucleotides not matched to a gene: 2. CDR3 nucleotide sequence: TGTGCCAGCAGTCTAGCGGGGGATTACAATGAGCAGTTCTTC. Translating it yields CASSLAGDYNEQFF.

The rearrangement uses TRBV19 and TRBJ2-7; 11 bases line up with TRBD2. Germline-derived CDR1 and CDR2 are LNHDA and SQIVND (reference sequence). V was clipped by 5 bases and J by 2 bases; unmatched bases: 5. CDR3 length: 15 amino acids. This CDR3 is CASSARLAGPYEQYF. The CDR3 DNA reads TGTGCCAGTAGTGCCCGACTAGCGGGGCCCTACGAGCAGTACTTC.

This chain links TRBV4-1 with TRBJ2-1, with 8 positions matching TRBD1. V was clipped by 4 bases and J by 7 bases; unmatched bases: 9. The CDR3 has 15 amino acids. Per germline, CDR1 MGHRA and CDR2 YSYEKL. The CDR3 is CASSRSGTGVNEQFF. In DNA, the CDR3 is TGCGCCAGCAGCCGATCCGGGACAGGCGTTAATGAGCAGTTCTTC.

The rearrangement uses TRBV6-4 and TRBJ2-1; 9 bases are a match to TRBD2. After removal of 10 bases from V and 6 bases from J, the junction contained 13 bases not matched to a gene. The V gene's germline CDR1 is MRHNA and CDR2 SNTAGT. The CDR3 sequence is 15 residues long. CDR3 in DNA: TGTGCCACGAAGCGGGAGGAGGGGGCGGCCAATGAGCAGTTCTTC. Translation gives CATKREEGAANEQFF.

V and J are TRBV19 and TRBJ1-3, with D perhaps TRBD1 (5 bases). Germline V gene sequence: CDR1 LNHDA, CDR2 SQIVND (reference sequence). The CDR3 has 15 amino acids. Trimming left V 2 bases short and J 0 bases short, with 8 bases between. The CDR3 DNA reads TGTGCCAGTAGTATAACAGGAGACTCTGGAAACACCATATATTTT. Amino acids: CASSITGDSGNTIYF.

The J gene is TRBJ2-1, the V gene TRBV7-9; 9 positions match TRBD1. V shed 5 bases, J shed 8 bases, and the junction held 7 bases outside the gene matches. Germline V gene lookup returns CDR1 SEHNR and CDR2 FQNEAQ (reference sequence). The CDR3 contains 14 residues. CDR3 protein: CASSPGQGSDEQFF. The DNA of the CDR3 is TGTGCCAGCAGCCCGGGACAGGGATCGGATGAGCAGTTCTTC.

The chain couples TRBV29-1 to TRBJ2-5; the match to TRBD1 covers 8 bases. Unmatched junction bases numbered 8, after V lost 4 bases and J lost 7 bases. CDR3 length: 13 residues. CDR1 and CDR2 (germline): SQVTM, ANQGSEA. CDR3 nucleotides: TGCAGCGTTGCGACAGGGGATCTCGGGACCCAGTACTTC. It codes for CSVATGDLGTQYF.

A word on this clone: A junction end diverges from the germline sequence, so it may reflect a read error. The chain recombines TRBV7-9 with TRBJ1-2, with 9 bases identical to TRBD1. The CDR3 length is 15 residues. Germline CDR1 is SEHNR and CDR2 is FQNEAQ (reference sequence). The CDR3 nucleotides are TGTTCCAGCAGCTTAGGTTTAGGGACAGGGTCTGGCTACACCTTC. It is translated as CSSSLGLGTGSGYTF.

This clone was detected only a few times. The chain recombines TRBV19 with TRBJ1-4, with a tentative D call TRBD1 (6 bases). The CDR3 spans 11 residues. In germline, CDR1 is LNHDA, CDR2 SQIVND (reference sequence). The V gene lost 10 bases and the J gene lost 8 bases, with 11 bases spanning the gap. CDR3 residues: CATRTGEKLFF. The CDR3 nucleotides read TGTGCCACGAGAACAGGGGAAAAACTGTTTTTT.

The CDR3 spells CASSPAYEQYF. DNA of the CDR3: TGTGCCAGCAGTCCCGCCTACGAGCAGTACTTC. The chain joins TRBV2 to TRBJ2-7, with unresolved D. The V and J ends lost 5 bases and 2 bases respectively, with 4 bases between them. Germline V gene sequence: CDR1 SNHLY, CDR2 FYNNEI. The CDR3 loop spans 11 amino acids.

V and J are TRBV9 and TRBJ2-7, with 8 bases matching TRBD2. V lost 0 bases to trimming and J lost 3 bases; unmatched junction nucleotides: 2. The germline CDR1 and CDR2 sequences are SGDLS and YYNGEE. CDR3 length equals 14 residues. As DNA, the CDR3 is TGTGCCAGCAGCGTAGGGGGACTAGGCTACGAGCAGTACTTC. Translated: CASSVGGLGYEQYF.

The V and J genes are TRBV18 and TRBJ1-1, with D possibly matching TRBD1 (5 bases). CDR1 and CDR2 from the germline V gene are KGHSH and LQKENI. The CDR3 length is 14 residues. V lost 3 bases, J lost 3 bases, and 11 bases lay in between. The CDR3 DNA reads as TGTGCCAGCTCACCGGCCGGGGGGTACACTGAAGCTTTCTTT. Its protein product is CASSPAGGYTEAFF.

The chain couples TRBV30 to TRBJ2-7; 10 bases map to TRBD2. The V and J ends lost 0 bases and 3 bases, in that order; junction bases with no gene match: 11. Per the germline V gene, CDR1 is GTSNPN and CDR2 is SVGIG (reference sequence). The CDR3 totals 17 residues. For the CDR3, the DNA is TGTGCCTGGAGTGTACGAAGGGGGACTAGCGCCAACTACGAGCAGTACTTC. Translation: CAWSVRRGTSANYEQYF.